The source of this T cell receptor (beta chain) is a study of T cell clonotyping in hematopoietic cell transplantation. The repertoire was sequenced with immunoSEQ multiplex PCR; TCRdb's copy has only in-frame clones and lacks some. The sample comprises approximately 70,000 clones, 94% of which are singletons, and 1.5% to 2% rests with the top ten. This clone showed up just once. Its antigen is still unknown. Points from the study as a whole: After transplant, recipient diversity fell while pathologically expanded clonotypes grew through day 180. Few recipient clonotypes overlapped donors; over 97% were de novo at given depth.

The sequencing input was peripheral blood mononuclear cells. The clonotype was recovered from a man aged 50 to 59 in good health. Some clones in this sample may be carry-over from other donors' samples.

The CDR3 sequence: CASKSGTSGSTQYF. In nucleotides, the CDR3 is TGTGCCAGCAAGTCCGGGACTAGCGGAAGTACGCAGTATTTT. This chain joins TRBV2 and TRBJ2-3; TRBD2 matches at 11 bases. The V gene end was trimmed by 7 bases and the J gene end by 8 bases; junction bases not matched to a gene: 8. There are 14 residues in the CDR3. Germline values: CDR1 SNHLY, CDR2 FYNNEI.